What follows are 7 T cell receptor beta chains derived from one specimen sequenced in a study of CD8+ T cells in alopecia areata. As the sequencing template, cDNA was produced by extracting RNA and reverse transcribing it. TCRdb's copy holds only in-frame clones and misses some; the assay was immunoSEQ multiplex PCR. The table shows nearly 110,000 clones, with 84% occurring only once. Treatment of the sample: oral pan-JAK inhibitor, 5-10 mg twice daily. This sample comprised CD8+ T cells sorted from blood, obtained at week 24, from a patient treated with tofacitinib. Receptor source: a human donor with alopecia areata.

In regard to this clone: One junction end does not reproduce the germline sequence, and a read error may be involved. The rearrangement uses TRBV5-1 and TRBJ1-3; D may be TRBD1 (6 bases). The CDR3 runs to 15 residues. Per germline, CDR1 SGHRS and CDR2 YFSETQ. CDR3 region: CASTTGDNSGNTIYF. The CDR3 nucleotides are TGTGCCAGCACTACGGGGGACAACTCTGGAAACACCATATATTTT. Full variable domain (missing parts from reference TRBV5-1 and TRBJ1-3): KAGVTQTPRYLIKTRGQQVTLSCSPISGHRSVSWYQQTPGQGLQFLFEYFSETQRNKGNFPGRFSGRQFSNSRSEMNVSTLELGDSALYLCASTTGDNSGNTIYFGEGSWLTVV.

J is TRBJ1-1 and V is TRBV15; 12 bases line up with TRBD1. V was pared by 6 bases and J by 3 bases, with 8 bases of the junction left unmatched. CDR3 length equals 16 residues. Germline V gives CDR1 LNHNV, CDR2 YYDKDF (reference sequence). As DNA, the CDR3 is TGTGCCACCAGTTCCGGGACAGGGGGCTGGGACACTGAAGCTTTCTTT. Amino acids: CATSSGTGGWDTEAFF.

The chain joins TRBV7-2 to TRBJ2-2, with 10 positions matching TRBD2. Germline CDR1 is SGHTA and CDR2 is FQGNSA. This CDR3 spans 19 amino acids. With V trimmed by 2 bases and J by 0 bases, 9 bases remained unmatched. As DNA, the CDR3 is TGTGCCAGCAGCTTACTACTAGCGGGGACCCCTGCGAACACCGGGGAGCTGTTTTTT. It codes for CASSLLLAGTPANTGELFF.

The rearrangement uses TRBV4-1 and TRBJ2-7; tentative D call: TRBD2 (6 bases). The germline gives CDR1 MGHRA, CDR2 YSYEKL. The V gene lost 4 bases and the J gene lost 8 bases, with 21 bases spanning the gap. The CDR3 is 15 residues long. This CDR3 reads CASSPGGAGGLKQYF. DNA for the CDR3: TGCGCCAGCAGCCCCGGAGGGGCTGGCGGCCTCAAGCAGTACTTC.

CDR3 sequence: CASSLWMGTEAFF. The CDR3 DNA follows: TGCGCCAGCAGCTTGTGGATGGGAACTGAAGCTTTCTTT. The chain links TRBV5-1 to TRBJ1-1; the D is unclear. V dropped 1 base and J dropped 5 bases, with 9 bases sitting between them. CDR1 is SGHRS, CDR2 YFSETQ, per germline. The CDR3 consists of 13 residues.

The CDR3 protein is CASSLAGRGTNVLTF. CDR3 DNA sequence: TGTGCCAGCAGCTTGGCGGGGCGCGGGACCAACGTCCTGACTTTC. The rearrangement joins TRBV5-6 to TRBJ2-6; a possible D gene is TRBD2 (6 bases). V lost 0 bases and J lost 8, with 12 bases in between. The CDR3 spans 15 residues. CDR1 is SGHDT and CDR2 is YYEEEE in the germline V gene.

The chain employs TRBV6-1 and TRBJ2-2; tentatively, D is TRBD2 (5 bases). CDR1 is MNHNS and CDR2 is SASEGT in the germline V gene. Trimming removed 4 bases at V and 2 bases at J, with 14 bases between. CDR3 size: 16 residues. The CDR3 DNA reads as TGTGCCAGCAGTGGAGTAGACGGGGAAAACACCGGGGAGCTGTTTTTT. It translates to CASSGVDGENTGELFF.